The sequence of this T cell receptor beta chain was determined in a study of blood T cells in healthy people across ages. The table lists this clonotype with a few counts. Its antigen is not identified. Using a J-beta primer mix together with a sample-barcoded 5' primer, a second PCR was run for roughly 6 to 11 cycles. TCRdb fed the 5' RACE reads into MiXCR, producing one record per CDR3 protein. The sample has 540,000 or so distinct CDR3 sequences; under 55% are singletons. The V and J ends lost 5 bases and 2 bases respectively, with 11 bases between them. The CDR3 contains 14 residues. Germline V gene data show CDR1 as KGHSH and CDR2 as LQKENI. General study points: Without sorted subsets, naive and antigen-experienced compartments could not be conclusively compared.

The receptor was derived from a man older than 75 in good health. Sequenced sample: blood. This sequence joins TRBV18 and TRBJ2-3; unclear D gene. CDR3 bases: TGTGCCAGCTCAGTGGCGCCCAACACAGATACGCAGTATTTT. This translates into CASSVAPNTDTQYF.